Shown below are 7 T cell receptor beta chains from a single sample sequenced in a study of cytomegalovirus exposure and HLA in healthy donors. It was with 60 Vbeta and 13 Jbeta primers that the PCR ran. Here immunoSEQ multiplex PCR was the method, and the copy in TCRdb shows in-frame clones only, minus some. This sample has 150,000 to 200,000 clones, with about 79% found just once. Sequencing input: PBMCs. These receptors originate from a middle-aged man in good health and CMV-seropositive.

The table lists this clone with a count of one. The chain couples TRBV9 to TRBJ2-5, with TRBD2 as a possible D gene (6 bases). Trimming took off 3 bases at V and 5 bases at J, with 14 bases between the two ends. The CDR3 is 14 amino acids. CDR1 SGDLS and CDR2 YYNGEE come from the germline V gene. CDR3 coding DNA: TGTGCCAGCAGCGCAGCGAACCGGGGGGAGACCCAGTACTTC. It is translated as CASSAANRGETQYF.

The CDR3 sequence is CASTIGNSYEQYF. The DNA for the CDR3 is TGTGCCAGCACGATCGGGAACTCCTACGAGCAGTACTTC. The J gene is TRBJ2-7, the V gene TRBV6-5; TRBD2 might be the D (5 bases). Trimming removed 7 bases from V and 0 bases from J, with 10 bases in between. The CDR3 extends over 13 amino acids. The V gene's germline CDR1 is MNHEY and CDR2 SVGAGI.

V is TRBV7-9 and J is TRBJ1-1; D ambiguous. Trimming pared 2 bases from V and 0 bases from J, leaving 10 bases between. CDR1 SEHNR and CDR2 FQNEAQ come from the germline V gene (reference sequence). This CDR3 has 15 amino acids. DNA of the CDR3: TGTGCCAGCAGCTTATCCGGGGTGTTGAACACTGAAGCTTTCTTT. The encoded protein is CASSLSGVLNTEAFF.

V and J are TRBV6-1 and TRBJ2-7; 8 nucleotides agree with TRBD1. The junction had 8 bases not matched to a gene; V was cut back by 2 bases and J by 5 bases. The CDR3 consists of 15 residues. Germline-derived CDR1 and CDR2 are MNHNS and SASEGT. CDR3 bases: TGTGCCAGCAGTGAACAGGGGGCGTCTATCGACGAGCAGTACTTC. It yields the protein CASSEQGASIDEQYF.

The rearrangement joins TRBV5-1 to TRBJ2-7, with 14 bases lining up with TRBD2. The CDR3 sequence is 19 residues long. With V trimmed by 1 base and J by 3 bases, 12 bases remained unmatched. In germline, CDR1 is SGHRS, CDR2 YFSETQ. CDR3 residues: CASSLTGLAGVGGDYEQYF. The CDR3 DNA is TGCGCCAGCAGCTTGACGGGACTAGCGGGAGTAGGGGGAGACTACGAGCAGTACTTC.

This sequence joins TRBV19 and TRBJ2-1; unclear D gene. The CDR3 totals 12 residues. Trimming left V 4 bases short and J 9 bases short, with 10 bases between. Germline CDR1 LNHDA, CDR2 SQIVND (reference sequence). The CDR3 nucleotides are TGTGCCAGTAGTAAGACGAGGTTTGAGCAGTTCTTC. Protein sequence: CASSKTRFEQFF.

CDR3 sequence reads: CASSPRQGADTEAFF. CDR3 nucleotides: TGTGCCAGCAGCCCGCGACAGGGGGCAGATACTGAAGCTTTCTTT. The rearrangement joins TRBV9 to TRBJ1-1, with 10 bases lining up with TRBD1. Per the germline V gene, CDR1 is SGDLS and CDR2 is YYNGEE. The CDR3 loop spans 15 amino acids. Losses at the gene ends were 4 bases for V and 5 bases for J; bases not matched to a gene: 8. Using reference TRBV9 and TRBJ1-1 for the parts outside the CDR3, the full variable domain is DSGVTQTPKHLITATGQRVTLRCSPRSGDLSVYWYQQSLDQGLQFLIQYYNGEERAKGNILERFSAQQFPDLHSELNLSSLELGDSALYFCASSPRQGADTEAFFGQGTRLTVV.